One sample yielded the 11 T cell receptor beta chains listed below, sequenced in a study of cytotoxic CD8 clonotypes in ibrutinib-treated CLL. Data came from immunoSEQ multiplex PCR; TCRdb stores just in-frame clones and leaves some out. The sample includes some 50,000 clones, around 60% of them seen just once. The source was PBMCs, collected after 24 months of ibrutinib treatment. The receptors stem from a human donor with chronic lymphocytic leukemia.

V usage is TRBV7-8 and J usage is TRBJ2-2; a weak D match, TRBD1 (6 bases). CDR3 length: 15 amino acids. V was cut by 5 bases and J by 3 bases, with 13 bases left in between. Germline values: CDR1 SGHVS, CDR2 FQNEAQ. The chain's CDR3 is CASSLTGTHTGELFF. Here the CDR3 DNA reads TGTGCCAGCAGCCTTACAGGGACCCACACCGGGGAGCTGTTTTTT.

The chain uses TRBV29-1 and TRBJ1-3; D gene ambiguous. V shed 1 base and J shed 0 bases, with 4 bases lying between them. This CDR3 contains 13 residues. Germline V gene lookup returns CDR1 SQVTM and CDR2 ANQGSEA. The CDR3 reads CSVEAGSGNTIYF. The CDR3 DNA reads TGCAGCGTTGAAGCAGGCTCTGGAAACACCATATATTTT.

The J gene is TRBJ2-7, the V gene TRBV2, with 10 positions matching TRBD1. From germline, CDR1 is SNHLY and CDR2 FYNNEI. This CDR3 comprises 14 residues. V lost 10 bases, J lost 5 bases, and 11 bases stayed unmatched. CDR3 nucleotides: TGTGCCACTTTTCCGGGACAGGGGAGCAACGAGCAGTACTTC. Translation gives CATFPGQGSNEQYF.

The rearrangement links TRBV5-1 to TRBJ1-2; D is undetermined. Germline V gene lookup returns CDR1 SGHRS and CDR2 YFSETQ. Trimming stripped 4 bases from V and 4 bases from J, with 8 bases between. The CDR3 consists of 12 residues. The CDR3 sequence is CASSPESYGYTF. In nucleotides, the CDR3 is TGCGCCAGCAGCCCGGAGTCCTATGGCTACACCTTC.

This clone was detected once. This chain joins TRBV5-1 and TRBJ2-1, with 9 bases lining up with TRBD1. Germline loops: CDR1 SGHRS, CDR2 YFSETQ. The CDR3 covers 15 residues. Trimming at V came to 4 bases and at J to 8 bases, leaving 10 bases not matched to a gene. CDR3 nucleotide sequence: TGCGCCAGCAGCCCGCCCCGGGACAGGGTATATGAGCAGTTCTTC. Its protein product is CASSPPRDRVYEQFF.

This sequence joins TRBV25-1 and TRBJ2-5; 9 bases agree with TRBD1. The length of the CDR3 is 13 residues. Germline values: CDR1 MGHDK, CDR2 SYGVNS. The J segment lost 5 bases and the V segment lost 8 bases, leaving 6 bases of the junction unmatched. CDR3 in DNA: TGTGCCAGCGGGACAGGGTATATGGAGACCCAGTACTTC. Translating it yields CASGTGYMETQYF.

The DNA of the CDR3 is TGTGCCAGCAGCTTAGTGACAGATACGCAGTATTTT. Its translation is CASSLVTDTQYF. The V call is TRBV11-2, the J call TRBJ2-3; no clear D gene. The CDR3 totals 12 residues. Germline CDR1 SGHAT, CDR2 FQNNGV. V lost 1 base, J lost 3 bases, and 2 bases lay in between.

The rearrangement links TRBV2 to TRBJ2-5; possibly TRBD2 for D (6 bases). The V end was cut by 5 bases, the J end by 2 bases, with 24 bases between. This CDR3 is built from 18 residues. Germline-derived CDR1 and CDR2 are SNHLY and FYNNEI. The CDR3 spells CASSRTTNSGQNQETQYF. CDR3 sequence (DNA): TGTGCCAGCAGTAGGACTACCAACAGCGGGCAGAATCAAGAGACCCAGTACTTC.

This clone showed up just a few times. The chain has TRBV18 and TRBJ2-6; D unresolved. Germline V CDR1 and CDR2: KGHSH, LQKENI. The CDR3 is 18 residues long. The V end lost 2 bases, the J end lost 0 bases, and 14 bases lay between the germline ends. The CDR3 DNA reads TGTGCCAGCTCACCAAGACGGTCAGAGTTCTCTGGGGCCAACGTCCTGACTTTC. Its protein is CASSPRRSEFSGANVLTF.

This rearrangement joins TRBV21-1 to TRBJ2-1; the listed D gene, TRBD1, was not tested against the DNA. TRBV21-1 is deemed a pseudogene. The CDR3 is made up of 17 amino acids. CDR3 in amino acids: CASSGRDRAPRDNEQFF. The CDR3 nucleotides read TGTGCCAGCAGCGGACGGGACAGGGCCCCCAGGGACAATGAGCAGTTCTTC.

This chain links TRBV28 with TRBJ1-3; no definite D call. Germline lookup yields CDR1 MDHEN and CDR2 SYDVKM. The CDR3 has 15 amino acids. Trimming removed 5 bases from V and 0 bases from J, with 11 bases in between. The CDR3 DNA follows: TGTGCCAGCAGTGCAGGAGATCTCTCTGGAAACACCATATATTTT. Its translation is CASSAGDLSGNTIYF.